A selection of T cell receptor beta chains follows, all from one sample in a study of blood T cell repertoires in COVID-19. Assay used: immunoSEQ multiplex PCR; TCRdb lists only in-frame clones, some missing. The repertoire includes approximately 270,000 clones, approximately 90% of them detected once, and roughly 6.8% sits in the top ten. The sample taken for sequencing was peripheral blood. Receptors originate from a woman aged 30 to 39 with COVID-19, enrolled during active disease. CDR3s include the opening cysteine and the closing phenylalanine or tryptophan. D genes are given only for firm matches. The listing skips clone size in some rows; elsewhere it reads once, few, many or a size class.

j_gene: TRBJ1-3; v_gene: TRBV7-9; d_gene: .; abundance: .; CDR3nt: TGTGCCAGCAGCACGTTGGGACACCTCAGCTCTGGAAACACCATATATTTT; CDR3aa: CASSTLGHLSSGNTIYF
j_gene: TRBJ2-5; v_gene: TRBV5-1; d_gene: .; abundance: .; CDR3nt: TGCGCCAGCAGCTTATCGGGGTATGAGTACTTC; CDR3aa: CASSLSGYEYF
j_gene: TRBJ2-5; v_gene: TRBV5-1; d_gene: TRBD2; abundance: .; CDR3nt: TGCGCCAGCAGCGCTAGCGGGGGGGCCGGGGAGACCCAGTACTTC; CDR3aa: CASSASGGAGETQYF
j_gene: TRBJ2-4; v_gene: TRBV19; d_gene: TRBD1; abundance: .; CDR3nt: TGTGCCAGTAGTATAGCGCGGGACAGGCTTTTGCACTTC; CDR3aa: CASSIARDRLLHF
j_gene: TRBJ1-5; v_gene: TRBV6-2/TRBV6-3; d_gene: .; abundance: .; CDR3nt: TGTGCCAGCAGTCAGACAGGCTGGGGTCAGCCCCAGCATTTT; CDR3aa: CASSQTGWGQPQHF
j_gene: TRBJ1-2; v_gene: TRBV7-2; d_gene: .; abundance: .; CDR3nt: TGTGCCAGCAGCCTCGGTTCGACTCCGAGCGGCTATGGCTACACCTTC; CDR3aa: CASSLGSTPSGYGYTF
j_gene: TRBJ1-2; v_gene: TRBV9; d_gene: TRBD1; abundance: .; CDR3nt: TGTGCCAGCACCCACCCCCTCGGGACAGGGGTATTCTTGAACTATGGCTACACCTTC; CDR3aa: CASTHPLGTGVFLNYGYTF
j_gene: TRBJ1-1; v_gene: TRBV21-1; d_gene: .; abundance: .; CDR3nt: TGTGCCCCTACTCCCGACACTGAAGCTTTCTTT; CDR3aa: CAPTPDTEAFF
j_gene: TRBJ1-2; v_gene: TRBV2; d_gene: .; abundance: .; CDR3nt: TGTGCCAGCAACAACCGGGAACTCGATTTGTCCACTAACTATGGCTACACCTTC; CDR3aa: CASNNRELDLSTNYGYTF
j_gene: TRBJ2-1; v_gene: TRBV15; d_gene: TRBD2; abundance: .; CDR3nt: TGTGCCACCAGCAGTAGCGAGCGGGAGGTAAATGAGCAGTTCTTC; CDR3aa: CATSSSEREVNEQFF
j_gene: TRBJ1-1; v_gene: TRBV3-1/TRBV3-2; d_gene: .; abundance: once; CDR3nt: TGTGCCAGCAGCCAAGTTCCCAAAAACAGGGTAGAGGCTTTCTTT; CDR3aa: CASSQVPKNRVEAFF